The 14 T cell receptor beta chains below all came from one sample that was sequenced in a study of cytomegalovirus exposure and HLA in healthy donors. PCR was performed using 60 Vbeta and 13 Jbeta primers. Generated by immunoSEQ multiplex PCR, the TCRdb table keeps only in-frame clones and is missing some. The sample contains 150,000 to 200,000 clones, more than 60% of which appear only once. Sequenced: PBMCs. The receptors were gathered from a man aged 25 to 40 in good health and CMV-seropositive.

The chain links TRBV27 to TRBJ1-2; D may be TRBD1 (5 bases). V lost 6 bases and J lost 8, with 13 bases in between. CDR1 and CDR2 (germline): MNHEY, SMNVEV (reference sequence). CDR3 size: 12 residues. The CDR3 sequence: CASSIGGVGYTF. The CDR3 DNA reads as TGTGCCAGCAGCATCGGGGGAGTCGGCTACACCTTC.

The V and J genes are TRBV28 and TRBJ1-1; D remains unclear. V gave up 6 bases and J gave up 5 bases, with 13 bases separating them. CDR1 and CDR2 (germline): MDHEN, SYDVKM. The CDR3 extends over 13 amino acids. The chain's CDR3 is CASSRGDWTEAFF. The CDR3 coding sequence is TGTGCCAGCAGCCGGGGAGATTGGACTGAAGCTTTCTTT.

In this sample, this clone turned up a few times. The gene calls are TRBV27 and TRBJ2-7; D gene ambiguous. This CDR3 has 12 residues. V lost 5 bases and J 6 bases, leaving 11 bases between the germline ends. Germline V lookup: CDR1 MNHEY, CDR2 SMNVEV (reference sequence). The CDR3 is CASSPRPGEQYF. CDR3 DNA: TGTGCCAGCAGTCCCCGCCCAGGCGAGCAGTACTTC.

The chain is built from TRBV6-1 and TRBJ1-4; TRBD1 matches 8 bases. CDR1 is MNHNS, CDR2 SASEGT, per germline. The CDR3 length is 15 residues. V dropped 6 bases and J dropped 5; count of bases not matched to a gene: 8. The CDR3 nucleotides read TGTGCCAGCAGCGACCGAACAGGGGGGAATGAAAAACTGTTTTTT. It specifies CASSDRTGGNEKLFF.

The J gene is TRBJ2-1, the V gene TRBV7-9, with TRBD2 matching 11 bases. Germline-derived CDR1 and CDR2 are SEHNR and FQNEAQ (reference sequence). The ends lost 3 bases at V and 6 bases at J; junction bases unmatched: 4. This CDR3 comprises 15 residues. CDR3 coding DNA: TGTGCCAGCAGCTTCGGACTAGCGGGCCTCAATGAGCAGTTCTTC. This sequence encodes CASSFGLAGLNEQFF.

The V gene is TRBV30, the J gene TRBJ1-6, with 7 positions matching TRBD1. The CDR3 covers 15 residues. The V gene's germline CDR1 is GTSNPN and CDR2 SVGIG (reference sequence). V lost 5 bases, J lost 3 bases, and 7 bases stayed unmatched. The CDR3 DNA reads as TGTGCCTGGTCTGACAGGGCTCTCTATAATTCACCCCTCCACTTT. Translation: CAWSDRALYNSPLHF.

This clone was observed a handful of times. This chain joins TRBV5-1 and TRBJ2-7; 7 bases agree with TRBD2. The CDR3 has 13 amino acids. CDR1 is SGHRS and CDR2 is YFSETQ in the germline V gene. V trimming: 3 bases; J trimming: 1 base; junction bases outside the gene matches: 1. The CDR3 protein is CASSSLASYEQYF. CDR3 coding DNA: TGCGCCAGCAGCTCACTAGCGTCCTACGAGCAGTACTTC.

The chain carries TRBV7-3 and TRBJ2-1; D may be TRBD1 (5 bases). Germline CDR1 SGHTA, CDR2 FQGTGA. The V gene lost 2 bases and the J gene lost 7 bases, with 6 bases spanning the gap. This CDR3 region has 12 residues. The CDR3 nucleotides read TGTGCCAGCAGCTTACCAGGGAATGAGCAGTTCTTC. Its translation: CASSLPGNEQFF.

V is TRBV11-2 and J is TRBJ1-2, with 9 positions matching TRBD1. The V segment lost 5 bases and the J segment 3 bases; nucleotides outside the gene matches: 7. The germline gives CDR1 SGHAT, CDR2 FQNNGV. This CDR3 comprises 15 residues. This CDR3 is CASSTRDRDYYGYTF. The DNA of the CDR3 is TGTGCCAGCAGCACACGGGACAGGGACTACTATGGCTACACCTTC.

This chain joins TRBV9 and TRBJ2-2; TRBD2 aligns across 8 bases. V was pared by 4 bases and J by 4 bases, with 9 bases of the junction left unmatched. Germline V CDR1 and CDR2: SGDLS, YYNGEE. CDR3 length: 16 amino acids. The CDR3 nucleotides read TGTGCCAGCAGCCCAACGAGCGGGAGTGTCACCGGGGAGCTGTTTTTT. Translation gives CASSPTSGSVTGELFF.

V usage is TRBV7-2 and J usage is TRBJ2-5; weak D call: TRBD2 (5 bases). The V gene lost 1 base and the J gene lost 5 bases, with 14 bases spanning the gap. This CDR3 has 15 residues. CDR1 is SGHTA and CDR2 is FQGNSA in the germline V gene. CDR3 in amino acids: CASSLVPGGWETQYF. The CDR3 DNA reads as TGTGCCAGCAGCTTAGTCCCGGGCGGGTGGGAGACCCAGTACTTC.

This clone occurred once. J is TRBJ2-5 and V is TRBV5-4; D is possibly TRBD2 (6 bases). Deletions cut 4 bases from V and 6 bases from J, with 16 bases between. The CDR3 sequence is 14 residues long. Germline CDR1 and CDR2: SGHNT and YYREEE (reference sequence). In DNA, the CDR3 is TGTGCCAGCAGCCCCGGAGGGGTTGCGAAGACCCAGTACTTC. Protein: CASSPGGVAKTQYF. Based on the CDR3 plus reference TRBV5-4 and TRBJ2-5, the full variable domain is ETGVTQSPTHLIKTRGQQVTLRCSSQSGHNTVSWYQQALGQGPQFIFQYYREEENGRGNFPPRFSGLQFPNYSSELNVNALELDDSALYLCASSPGGVAKTQYFGPGTRLLVL.

This clone has only a few counts. V usage is TRBV11-2 and J usage is TRBJ1-3, with D unclear. Germline V gives CDR1 SGHAT, CDR2 FQNNGV. Trimming pared 3 bases from V and 4 bases from J, leaving 7 bases between. CDR3 length: 13 amino acids. CDR3 DNA sequence: TGTGCCAGCAGCTTCCAGACAGGAAACACCATATATTTT. Residues: CASSFQTGNTIYF.

The V call is TRBV2, the J call TRBJ1-2; TRBD1 aligns across 12 bases. This CDR3 region has 15 residues. J gave up 6 bases and V 8 bases, and 10 bases lay outside the gene matches. Per germline, CDR1 SNHLY and CDR2 FYNNEI. Here the CDR3 DNA reads TGTGCCAGCGGTTATACCGGGACAGGGGGCGATGGCTACACCTTC. It codes for CASGYTGTGGDGYTF. The entire variable domain, with the rest obtained from reference TRBV2 and TRBJ1-2, is as follows: EPEVTQTPSHQVTQMGQEVILRCVPISNHLYFYWYRQILGQKVEFLVSFYNNEISEKSEIFDDQFSVERPDGSNFTLKIRSTKLEDSAMYFCASGYTGTGGDGYTFGSGTRLTVV.